What follows are 30 T cell receptor beta chains derived from one specimen sequenced in a study of blood T cell repertoires in COVID-19. Sequencing was performed with immunoSEQ multiplex PCR; in TCRdb, only in-frame clones are kept and a portion is missing. The sample holds about 82,000 clones, under 90% seen once. Material for sequencing was peripheral blood. These receptors were taken from a middle-aged woman with active or convalescent COVID-19.

CDR3 amino acids: CASSQSGLRTDTQYF. In DNA form, the CDR3 reads TGTGCCAGCAGTCAGTCGGGACTACGCACAGATACGCAGTATTTT. The J gene is TRBJ2-3, the V gene TRBV27; TRBD2 agrees at 7 bases. The CDR3 is made up of 15 amino acids. Germline CDR1 and CDR2: MNHEY and SMNVEV (reference sequence). V lost 5 bases and J lost 1; bases outside the gene matches: 6.

The V call is TRBV6-5, the J call TRBJ1-4; TRBD1 matches at 8 bases. The CDR3 is 14 residues long. The J segment lost 7 bases and the V segment lost 2 bases, leaving 3 bases of the junction unmatched. The germline V gene encodes CDR1 MNHEY and CDR2 SVGAGI. DNA for the CDR3: TGTGCCAGCAGTTACCTGACAGGGGCTGAAAAACTGTTTTTT. This translates into CASSYLTGAEKLFF.

Turning to this clone: Additional DNA sequences in this sample encode the identical CDR3. This chain uses TRBV5-1 with TRBJ2-1; D is undetermined. Trimming shortened V by 4 bases and J by 1 base, and 9 bases separated the two germline ends. CDR3 length equals 14 residues. Looked up from germline, CDR1 is SGHRS and CDR2 is YFSETQ. This CDR3 reads CASSLAGSYNEQFF. DNA of the CDR3: TGCGCCAGCAGCCTGGCCGGGTCCTACAATGAGCAGTTCTTC.

This chain joins TRBV18 and TRBJ1-1, with D unresolved. Deletions cut 6 bases from V and 7 bases from J, with 15 bases between. This CDR3 comprises 13 residues. CDR1 is KGHSH and CDR2 is LQKENI in the germline V gene. The CDR3 spells CASSTPVVDEAFF. For the CDR3, the DNA is TGTGCCAGCTCTACCCCGGTCGTAGATGAAGCTTTCTTT.

The V call is TRBV19, the J call TRBJ1-2; unclear D gene. This CDR3 is built from 13 residues. Germline values: CDR1 LNHDA, CDR2 SQIVND (reference sequence). Trimming removed 6 bases from V and 1 base from J, with 9 bases in between. Here the CDR3 reads CASRYDNNYGYTF. CDR3 nucleotides: TGTGCCAGTAGATACGACAATAACTATGGCTACACCTTC.

This chain connects TRBV29-1 to TRBJ2-7; perhaps TRBD1 as D (6 bases). This CDR3 region has 14 residues. CDR1 is SQVTM and CDR2 is ANQGSEA in the germline V gene. V was clipped by 2 bases and J by 1 base, with 12 bases between them. The DNA of the CDR3 is TGCAGCGTTGAAAGAGCGACAGGATCCTACGAGCAGTACTTC. This encodes CSVERATGSYEQYF.

This clone was observed a handful of times. The chain couples TRBV7-2 to TRBJ1-3, with no clear D. CDR3 length equals 14 residues. The germline V gene has CDR1 SGHTA and CDR2 FQGNSA. V lost 5 bases to trimming and J lost 0 bases, with 8 bases between them. The CDR3 DNA reads TGTGCCAGCAGCCGGAGGGTCTCTGGAAACACCATATATTTT. It encodes CASSRRVSGNTIYF.

This chain connects TRBV4-1 to TRBJ2-5; 15 nucleotides match TRBD2. The CDR3 runs 18 residues. V shed 1 base, J shed 5 bases, and the junction held 8 bases outside the gene matches. Germline-derived CDR1 and CDR2 are MGHRA and YSYEKL. The CDR3, as DNA: TGCGCCAGCAGCCAAGGAAGGGGGACTAGCGGGAGGCGGGAGACCCAGTACTTC. Translation: CASSQGRGTSGRRETQYF.

This clone was observed a few times. The chain couples TRBV11-2 to TRBJ2-3, with D possibly TRBD2 on 5 matching bases. Germline lookup yields CDR1 SGHAT and CDR2 FQNNGV. The V gene lost 3 bases and the J gene lost 3 bases, with 16 bases spanning the gap. There are 16 residues in the CDR3. CDR3 sequence reads: CASSFPLNGETDTQYF. CDR3 nucleotides: TGTGCCAGCAGCTTCCCCTTGAACGGGGAGACAGATACGCAGTATTTT.

This chain links TRBV7-9 with TRBJ1-2, with unresolved D. The germline V gene has CDR1 SEHNR and CDR2 FQNEAQ (reference sequence). This CDR3 region has 13 residues. With 0 bases removed from V and 5 bases from J, the gap between germline ends came to 7 bases. The CDR3 region is CASSLATEYGYTF. CDR3 in DNA: TGTGCCAGCAGCTTAGCCACAGAATATGGCTACACCTTC.

This chain connects TRBV24-1 to TRBJ1-2; TRBD1 matches 8 bases. Germline CDR1 reads KGHDR; CDR2 reads SFDVKD. The CDR3 is 13 amino acids. The ends lost 7 bases at V and 3 bases at J; junction bases unmatched: 3. In DNA form, the CDR3 reads TGTGCCACCAGACAGACAGGGGACTATGGCTACACCTTC. This codes for CATRQTGDYGYTF.

The CDR3 loop is CASSPQGAHTDTQYF. The CDR3 bases are TGTGCCAGCAGTCCACAGGGGGCACACACAGATACGCAGTATTTT. The chain recombines TRBV28 with TRBJ2-3; 9 nucleotides align to TRBD1. There are 15 residues in the CDR3. The germline gives CDR1 MDHEN, CDR2 SYDVKM. The ends lost 5 bases at V and 2 bases at J; junction bases unmatched: 5.

The CDR3, as DNA: TGTGCCAGCAGCTTTTCCTCCCTCCAGGGGGATGAGCAGTTCTTC. This gives the protein CASSFSSLQGDEQFF. The chain employs TRBV7-8 and TRBJ2-1; 7 nucleotides line up with TRBD1. Per germline, CDR1 SGHVS and CDR2 FQNEAQ. Trimming removed 3 bases from V and 8 bases from J; junction bases left unmatched: 10. The CDR3 length is 15 residues.

The chain combines TRBV7-8 with TRBJ1-5, with a tentative D call TRBD1 (5 bases). Trimming took 1 base from V and 3 from J, leaving 10 bases between them. CDR3 length: 15 residues. Germline loops: CDR1 SGHVS, CDR2 FQNEAQ. The CDR3, as DNA: TGTGCCAGCAGCTTAGAGGGGTCAGCCAATCAGCCCCAGCATTTT. It specifies CASSLEGSANQPQHF.

V and J are TRBV19 and TRBJ2-5, with 8 positions matching TRBD2. Germline V lookup: CDR1 LNHDA, CDR2 SQIVND (reference sequence). After removal of 7 bases from V and 2 bases from J, the junction contained 9 bases not matched to a gene. The CDR3 loop spans 15 amino acids. DNA for the CDR3: TGTGCCAGTACGGCGGGGGGCACAGGTCAAGAGACCCAGTACTTC. This encodes CASTAGGTGQETQYF.

This clone has just one count. The gene calls are TRBV3-1 (or the pseudogene TRBV3-2) and TRBJ2-7; D gene unclear. The CDR3 covers 17 residues. The germline V and J ends were trimmed by 4 bases and 3 bases, with 22 bases remaining between them. Germline V gene sequence: CDR1 LGHDT, CDR2 YNNKEL (reference sequence). The CDR3 here is CASSPHGSAPHVYEQYF. The CDR3 bases are TGTGCCAGCAGCCCGCACGGGTCGGCCCCCCATGTCTACGAGCAGTACTTC.

The chain is built from TRBV10-3 and TRBJ2-6; possibly TRBD1 for D (5 bases). V was clipped by 0 bases and J by 6 bases, with 9 bases between them. In germline, CDR1 is ENHRY, CDR2 SYGVKD. This CDR3 is 15 amino acids long. CDR3: CAISESTEPANVLTF. CDR3 bases: TGTGCCATCAGTGAGTCGACAGAGCCGGCCAACGTCCTGACTTTC.

This chain links TRBV28 with TRBJ2-5; TRBD1 matches 9 bases. This CDR3 region has 16 residues. V lost 7 bases and J lost 5; bases outside the gene matches: 14. Germline loops: CDR1 MDHEN, CDR2 SYDVKM. The CDR3 DNA is TGTGCCAGCACTGATCCCGGGACAGGGATAGGGGAGACCCAGTACTTC. This codes for CASTDPGTGIGETQYF.

This rearrangement joins TRBV10-1 to TRBJ2-1, with TRBD1 matching 9 bases. Unmatched junction bases numbered 10, after V lost 8 bases and J lost 2 bases. The CDR3 has 16 amino acids. Germline values: CDR1 WNHNN, CDR2 SYGVQD (reference sequence). CDR3 sequence reads: CASVLKGTGTYNEQFF. CDR3 nucleotides: TGCGCCAGCGTTCTTAAGGGGACAGGGACCTACAATGAGCAGTTCTTC.

The chain employs TRBV9 and TRBJ2-2; 7 bases fit TRBD2. The CDR3 is 15 residues long. V lost 0 bases and J lost 7; bases outside the gene matches: 6. CDR1 is SGDLS, CDR2 YYNGEE, per germline. The CDR3 here is CASSVVSGGFGELFF. DNA of the CDR3: TGTGCCAGCAGCGTAGTGTCGGGAGGATTCGGGGAGCTGTTTTTT.

The gene calls are TRBV9 and TRBJ2-7; TRBD2 matches 10 bases. This CDR3 region has 16 residues. The J segment lost 7 bases and the V segment lost 3 bases, leaving 13 bases of the junction unmatched. Germline V gene data show CDR1 as SGDLS and CDR2 as YYNGEE. The CDR3 DNA reads as TGTGCCAGCAGCGCGAGACCTAGCGGGAGATTGTGGGAGCAGTACTTC. Translated: CASSARPSGRLWEQYF.

The DNA for the CDR3 is TGTGCCAGCTCACCGCTTGGAGGGACCCAGTACTTC. The encoded protein is CASSPLGGTQYF. The chain carries TRBV18 and TRBJ2-5; TRBD2 is a possible D gene (5 bases). With 3 bases removed from V and 7 bases from J, the gap between germline ends came to 9 bases. This CDR3 contains 12 residues. CDR1 and CDR2 from the germline V gene are KGHSH and LQKENI.

This clone was observed once. In DNA, the CDR3 is TGTGCCAGCAGCGACCCCCAGGGAAGGGGTTATGGCTACACCTTC. Its protein is CASSDPQGRGYGYTF. J is TRBJ1-2 and V is TRBV9, with D tentatively TRBD1 (5 bases). Germline V gene lookup returns CDR1 SGDLS and CDR2 YYNGEE. With 3 bases removed from V and 5 bases from J, the gap between germline ends came to 17 bases. This CDR3 is built from 15 residues.

The rearrangement links TRBV9 to TRBJ2-2, with 11 nucleotides matching TRBD2. The CDR3 covers 18 residues. V trimming: 4 bases; J trimming: 0 bases; junction bases outside the gene matches: 8. Per the germline V gene, CDR1 is SGDLS and CDR2 is YYNGEE. The CDR3: CASSFAGLAGTNTGELFF. The DNA for the CDR3 is TGTGCCAGCAGCTTCGCAGGACTAGCGGGCACGAACACCGGGGAGCTGTTTTTT.

The chain has TRBV10-2 and TRBJ2-1; 10 bases are shared with TRBD2. Per germline, CDR1 WSHSY and CDR2 SAAADI. J lost 5 bases, V lost 6 bases, and 4 bases had no gene match. The CDR3 extends over 14 amino acids. The CDR3, as DNA: TGCGCCAGCAGCCGACTAGCGGGTAACAATGAGCAGTTCTTC. It encodes CASSRLAGNNEQFF.

The chain joins TRBV10-3 to TRBJ2-1; 8 positions match TRBD1. Germline V CDR1 and CDR2: ENHRY, SYGVKD. J gave up 9 bases and V 5 bases, and 6 bases lay outside the gene matches. The CDR3 loop spans 13 amino acids. In DNA form, the CDR3 reads TGTGCCATCAGTCCAGGACAGGGAGGTGAGCAGTTCTTC. It translates to CAISPGQGGEQFF.

CDR3 sequence reads: CASSSALGGEQYF. The CDR3 coding sequence is TGTGCCAGCAGTTCCGCCTTGGGGGGCGAGCAGTACTTC. The rearrangement uses TRBV12-3 or TRBV12-4 and TRBJ2-7, with D perhaps TRBD2 (6 bases). Trimming removed 4 bases at V and 6 bases at J, with 13 bases between. The CDR3 has 13 residues.

The rearrangement uses TRBV16 and TRBJ2-1; TRBD1 agrees at 8 bases. The CDR3 runs to 16 residues. The germline gives CDR1 KGHSY, CDR2 FQNENV. The ends lost 4 bases at V and 8 bases at J; junction bases unmatched: 13. CDR3 residues: CASSPNGQGYYYEQFF. The CDR3 DNA is TGTGCCAGCAGCCCCAATGGACAGGGCTATTACTATGAGCAGTTCTTC.

This clone has only one observation. Here the CDR3 DNA reads TGTGCCAGCAGCTTGGATCGGGCGGGAGCTGGGCGGGGTGAGCAGTTCTTC. This codes for CASSLDRAGAGRGEQFF. This sequence joins TRBV5-5 and TRBJ2-1, with TRBD2 matching 7 bases. Germline CDR1 reads SGHKS; CDR2 reads YYEKEE (reference sequence). The CDR3 is 17 residues long. The J segment lost 9 bases and the V segment lost 0 bases, leaving 15 bases of the junction unmatched.

The chain recombines TRBV28 with TRBJ1-1, with TRBD1 matching over 11 bases. This CDR3 has 15 residues. The V gene's germline CDR1 is MDHEN and CDR2 SYDVKM. The V gene end was trimmed by 4 bases and the J gene end by 2 bases; junction bases not matched to a gene: 3. The CDR3 spells CASSSWTGGNTEAFF. The CDR3, as DNA: TGTGCCAGCAGTTCCTGGACAGGGGGCAACACTGAAGCTTTCTTT.